A single T cell receptor (beta chain) is shown here with its context. This entry is derived from a study of Ad26.COV2.S vaccination and SARS-CoV-2 variants. Germline CDR1 KGHSH, CDR2 LQKENI. Trimming removed 5 bases from V and 2 bases from J, with 12 bases in between. The CDR3 sequence is 14 residues long. Sequenced by immunoSEQ multiplex PCR; TCRdb stores in-frame clones only, minus some. Among over 450,000 clones, 70% to 90% were seen once, and the ten largest hold about 1.5%. The treatment: approximately 18 received Ad26.COV2.S at low or high dose, single or two shots; 5 received placebo; per-sample allocation not given. Collection of samples fell on day 63 after the first vaccine or placebo injection.

This material consisted of peripheral blood, taken in a trial of Ad26.COV2.S vaccine versus placebo. This clonotype was sampled from a person between 18 and 65 years old who received the Ad26.COV2.S COVID-19 vaccine or a placebo. The chain combines TRBV18 with TRBJ1-1; tentative D call: TRBD1 (6 bases). CDR3 sequence reads: CASSTTGGNTEAFF. The CDR3 DNA sequence: TGTGCCAGCTCAACGACAGGAGGAAACACTGAAGCTTTCTTT. Together with reference TRBV18 and TRBJ1-1, the CDR3 gives the full variable domain: NAGVMQNPRHLVRRRGQEARLRCSPMKGHSHVYWYRQLPEEGLKFMVYLQKENIIDESGMPKERFSAEFPKEGPSILRIQQVVRGDSAAYFCASSTTGGNTEAFFGQGTRLTVV.